These 26 T cell receptor beta chains came from one sample sequenced in a study of T cell responses to AZD1222 COVID-19 vaccine. Produced via immunoSEQ multiplex PCR; TCRdb's table is partial and in-frame only. The sample has around 80,000 clones; approximately 83% are singletons. This specimen consisted of peripheral blood, obtained 28 days after the second AZD1222 dose. The receptors stem from an adult who received the AZD1222 COVID-19 vaccine.

The CDR3: CASSLGVGQPQHF. The CDR3 DNA follows: TGTGCCAGCAGCTTGGGCGTAGGTCAGCCCCAGCATTTT. The chain uses TRBV5-4 and TRBJ1-5, with D unclear. Per germline, CDR1 SGHNT and CDR2 YYREEE (reference sequence). The V end was cut by 0 bases, the J end by 6 bases, with 7 bases between. CDR3 length: 13 amino acids.

This clone was found once. The chain carries TRBV19 and TRBJ1-1; no firm D call. The germline V gene encodes CDR1 LNHDA and CDR2 SQIVND (reference sequence). V was trimmed by 5 bases and J by 0 bases, leaving 7 bases between them. This CDR3 has 13 residues. This chain's CDR3 is CASSSQMNTEAFF. The CDR3, as DNA: TGTGCCAGTAGTTCACAGATGAACACTGAAGCTTTCTTT.

Comments on this clone: This sample also contains other DNA sequences that code for the same CDR3. The rearrangement uses TRBV4-1 and TRBJ1-1; D is possibly TRBD1 (6 bases). Trimming took off 4 bases at V and 8 bases at J, with 11 bases between the two ends. The CDR3 loop spans 12 amino acids. Germline-derived CDR1 and CDR2 are MGHRA and YSYEKL. Here the CDR3 reads CASSLTGTEAFF. In DNA form, the CDR3 reads TGCGCCAGCAGCCTAACAGGGACCGAAGCTTTCTTT.

The chain recombines TRBV5-1 with TRBJ1-3; no clear D gene. Trimming pared 1 base from V and 0 bases from J, leaving 11 bases between. From germline, CDR1 is SGHRS and CDR2 YFSETQ. The CDR3 length is 16 residues. In nucleotides, the CDR3 is TGCGCCAGCAGCTTGTGGGCCGTCAGCTCTGGAAACACCATATATTTT. Protein: CASSLWAVSSGNTIYF.

The V and J genes are TRBV7-8 and TRBJ2-1; D is possibly TRBD2 (6 bases). Between the trimmed V and J ends, which lost 1 base and 9 bases, there was a span of 16 bases. The CDR3 contains 15 residues. CDR1 is SGHVS, CDR2 FQNEAQ, per germline. The CDR3 here is CASSLVAAGQSEQFF. CDR3 sequence (DNA): TGTGCCAGCAGCTTAGTAGCGGCGGGGCAAAGTGAGCAGTTCTTC.

The J gene is TRBJ1-2, the V gene TRBV7-9; D gene uncertain. Looked up from germline, CDR1 is SEHNR and CDR2 is FQNEAQ (reference sequence). Trimming removed 5 bases from V and 1 base from J, with 14 bases in between. The CDR3 runs 15 residues. The CDR3: CASSDDGWVNYGYTF. The CDR3, as DNA: TGTGCCAGCAGCGACGATGGGTGGGTTAACTATGGCTACACCTTC.

The chain employs TRBV6-6 and TRBJ1-1; unclear D gene. CDR1 and CDR2 from the germline V gene are MNHNY and SVGAGI (reference sequence). CDR3 length: 13 residues. Trimming removed 0 bases at V and 4 bases at J, with 6 bases between. The CDR3 region has the DNA TGTGCCAGCAGTTACTCGATCACCACTGAAGCTTTCTTT. Its protein is CASSYSITTEAFF.

V and J are TRBV2 and TRBJ2-2; TRBD2 is a possible D gene (5 bases). Trimming stripped 1 base from V and 5 bases from J, with 11 bases between. The CDR3 is 15 residues long. The germline CDR1 and CDR2 sequences are SNHLY and FYNNEI. The CDR3 region is CASSEERVPTGELFF. CDR3 nucleotides: TGTGCCAGCAGTGAAGAGAGGGTCCCGACCGGGGAGCTGTTTTTT.

The gene calls are TRBV7-2 and TRBJ1-1; D is uncertain. CDR3 length: 16 amino acids. V was clipped by 1 base and J by 8 bases, with 20 bases between them. Germline CDR1 is SGHTA and CDR2 is FQGNSA. The CDR3, as DNA: TGTGCCAGCAGCTTAGGATCTATTGCTCCAACGGAGGAAGCTTTCTTT. Protein sequence: CASSLGSIAPTEEAFF. Complete variable domain (other parts from reference TRBV7-2 and TRBJ1-1): GAGVSQSPSNKVTEKGKDVELRCDPISGHTALYWYRQSLGQGLEFLIYFQGNSAPDKSGLPSDRFSAERTGGSVSTLTIQRTQQEDSAVYLCASSLGSIAPTEEAFFGQGTRLTVV.

This rearrangement joins TRBV3-1 (or the pseudogene TRBV3-2) to TRBJ1-1; tentative D call: TRBD1 (6 bases). The germline gives CDR1 LGHDT, CDR2 YNNKEL (reference sequence). V shed 1 base and J shed 1 base, with 13 bases lying between them. The CDR3 covers 16 residues. The chain's CDR3 is CASSQGGDNWNTEAFF. CDR3 DNA: TGTGCCAGCAGCCAAGGCGGGGACAATTGGAACACTGAAGCTTTCTTT.

The chain employs TRBV5-1 and TRBJ2-5, with TRBD1 matching 9 bases. The CDR3 spans 14 residues. Trimming at V came to 5 bases and at J to 5 bases, leaving 7 bases not matched to a gene. Germline CDR1 reads SGHRS; CDR2 reads YFSETQ. CDR3 residues: CASSRTGVEETQYF. The CDR3 DNA sequence: TGCGCCAGCAGTCGGACAGGGGTTGAGGAGACCCAGTACTTC. The full variable domain, rest sourced from reference TRBV5-1 and TRBJ2-5, is KAGVTQTPRYLIKTRGQQVTLSCSPISGHRSVSWYQQTPGQGLQFLFEYFSETQRNKGNFPGRFSGRQFSNSRSEMNVSTLELGDSALYLCASSRTGVEETQYFGPGTRLLVL.

The chain carries TRBV28 and TRBJ2-4; possible D gene TRBD2, 6 bases. Germline loops: CDR1 MDHEN, CDR2 SYDVKM. V was shortened by 4 bases and J by 2 bases, with 12 bases between the two germline ends. This CDR3 is 15 amino acids long. Written as DNA, the CDR3 is TGTGCCAGCAGTTCCTCGGGGGTTTCCAAAAACATTCAGTACTTC. The encoded protein is CASSSSGVSKNIQYF.

The chain couples TRBV28 to TRBJ2-5, with D unclear. CDR1 and CDR2 from the germline V gene are MDHEN and SYDVKM. V gave up 6 bases and J gave up 0 bases, with 14 bases separating them. The CDR3 runs 15 residues. CDR3 DNA: TGTGCCAGCAGCTATGGCCTTATGTACCAAGAGACCCAGTACTTC. It is translated as CASSYGLMYQETQYF.

The rearrangement joins TRBV19 to TRBJ1-6, with D perhaps matching TRBD1 (5 bases). CDR3 length equals 14 residues. CDR1 and CDR2 from the germline V gene are LNHDA and SQIVND (reference sequence). V was trimmed by 4 bases and J by 9 bases, leaving 13 bases between them. CDR3 DNA sequence: TGTGCCAGTAGTACCGGGACCTGGGTTTCACCCCTCCACTTT. This gives the protein CASSTGTWVSPLHF.

V and J are TRBV4-2 and TRBJ2-1; TRBD2 matches at 7 bases. This CDR3 region has 15 residues. Germline assignment: CDR1 LGHNA and CDR2 YNFKEQ. Trimming removed 0 bases from V and 9 bases from J; junction bases left unmatched: 8. CDR3 DNA sequence: TGTGCCAGCAGCCAAGATGGGGGGGAAATTCGTGAGCAGTTCTTC. This gives the protein CASSQDGGEIREQFF.

The chain is built from TRBV5-1 and TRBJ2-7, with unresolved D. CDR1 and CDR2 (germline): SGHRS, YFSETQ. With 0 bases removed from V and 5 bases from J, the gap between germline ends came to 12 bases. CDR3 length: 14 residues. CDR3 region: CASSLDVGVDEQYF. CDR3 coding DNA: TGCGCCAGCAGCTTGGATGTGGGTGTAGACGAGCAGTACTTC.

The chain is built from TRBV5-4 and TRBJ2-2; D gene unclear. Trimming cost V 5 bases and J 2 bases, with 10 bases left between them. The length of the CDR3 is 14 residues. Germline CDR1 and CDR2: SGHNT and YYREEE (reference sequence). CDR3 residues: CASRSLYNTGELFF. CDR3 DNA: TGTGCCAGCAGGTCTCTCTATAACACCGGGGAGCTGTTTTTT.

The chain is built from TRBV5-5 and TRBJ1-6; D call uncertain. CDR1 and CDR2 (germline): SGHKS, YYEKEE (reference sequence). This CDR3 spans 17 amino acids. The V end was cut by 5 bases, the J end by 4 bases, with 19 bases between. The CDR3 protein is CASSQTAGTLYNSPLHF. The CDR3 region has the DNA TGTGCCAGCAGTCAAACGGCGGGTACCCTATATAATTCACCCCTCCACTTT.

This CDR3 reads CASSAGTRTRDEQFF. The CDR3 region has the DNA TGCGCCAGCAGCGCCGGGACTAGAACTCGGGATGAGCAGTTCTTC. The rearrangement uses TRBV5-1 and TRBJ2-1, with 8 positions matching TRBD2. Trimming at V came to 4 bases and at J to 8 bases, leaving 11 bases not matched to a gene. CDR1 SGHRS and CDR2 YFSETQ come from the germline V gene. The CDR3 is made up of 15 amino acids.

The chain combines TRBV12-3 or TRBV12-4 with TRBJ1-5; D gene ambiguous. Between the trimmed V and J ends, which lost 2 bases and 3 bases, there was a span of 5 bases. The CDR3 extends over 13 amino acids. CDR3 amino acids: CASSLTVNQPQHF. CDR3 nucleotides: TGTGCCAGCAGTTTAACAGTCAATCAGCCCCAGCATTTT.

This chain uses TRBV28 with TRBJ1-2; maybe TRBD1 (5 bases). CDR1 MDHEN and CDR2 SYDVKM come from the germline V gene. The CDR3 has 14 residues. V lost 6 bases and J lost 2, with 13 bases in between. CDR3 in DNA: TGTGCCAGCAGGCTAACGACAGTAAACTATGGCTACACCTTC. As protein: CASRLTTVNYGYTF.

The CDR3 loop reads CASSLGDRDLYEQYF. In DNA, the CDR3 is TGCGCCAGCAGCTTGGGAGACAGGGACCTATACGAGCAGTACTTC. The V gene is TRBV5-1, the J gene TRBJ2-7, with TRBD1 identical over 7 bases. The CDR3 covers 15 residues. Germline V gives CDR1 SGHRS, CDR2 YFSETQ. V dropped 0 bases and J dropped 4; count of bases not matched to a gene: 7.

The CDR3, as DNA: TGTGCCAGCAGCTCCGGGAGTAATAGCAATCAGCCCCAGCATTTT. Encoded protein: CASSSGSNSNQPQHF. The chain couples TRBV11-2 to TRBJ1-5, with D hard to call. V gave up 4 bases and J gave up 0 bases, with 10 bases separating them. CDR1 is SGHAT, CDR2 FQNNGV, per germline. The CDR3 loop spans 15 amino acids.

The chain links TRBV4-2 to TRBJ1-5; no clear D. Germline values: CDR1 LGHNA, CDR2 YNFKEQ. V lost 2 bases and J lost 0, with 8 bases in between. The CDR3 spans 15 residues. CDR3 DNA sequence: TGTGCCAGCAGCCAAACGGCCATTAGCAATCAGCCCCAGCATTTT. Translated, it gives CASSQTAISNQPQHF.

The V and J genes are TRBV25-1 and TRBJ1-1; TRBD1 might be the D (5 bases). V was cut by 3 bases and J by 5 bases, with 7 bases left in between. The CDR3 has 12 amino acids. In germline, CDR1 is MGHDK, CDR2 SYGVNS. The CDR3 DNA sequence: TGTGCCAGCAGTGAGGGGGGGACTGAAGCTTTCTTT. It specifies CASSEGGTEAFF. Full variable domain (outside the CDR3, taken from reference TRBV25-1 and TRBJ1-1): EADIYQTPRYLVIGTGKKITLECSQTMGHDKMYWYQQDPGMELHLIHYSYGVNSTEKGDLSSESTVSRIRTEHFPLTLESARPSHTSQYLCASSEGGTEAFFGQGTRLTVV.

This clone was detected only once. This sequence joins TRBV6-6 and TRBJ1-2; perhaps TRBD1 as D (5 bases). This CDR3 comprises 15 residues. Germline CDR1 is MNHNY and CDR2 is SVGAGI (reference sequence). Between the trimmed V and J ends, which lost 1 base and 4 bases, there was a span of 13 bases. CDR3 bases: TGTGCCAGCAGTTACTGGGCCATGGGGGTCTATGGCTACACCTTC. Its translation: CASSYWAMGVYGYTF.